These 26 T cell receptor beta chains share one sample of origin, sequenced in a study of PD-1 blockade in mismatch repair-deficient tumors. Sequenced by immunoSEQ multiplex PCR; TCRdb stores in-frame clones only, minus some. The sample contains approximately 130,000 clones, 86% of which appear only once. Sample: peripheral blood, taken 44 weeks after starting pembrolizumab. These receptors all stem from an adult with mismatch repair-deficient cancer.

V gene TRBV25-1 combines with J gene TRBJ1-2; the D is unclear. The V end lost 3 bases, the J end lost 4 bases, and 9 bases lay between the germline ends. CDR1 is MGHDK and CDR2 is SYGVNS in the germline V gene. The CDR3 consists of 13 residues. CDR3 coding DNA: TGTGCCAGCAGTGAGCGTCAGTTCTATGGCTACACCTTC. Protein: CASSERQFYGYTF.

This sequence joins TRBV11-1 and TRBJ2-3; no firm D call. Germline V gene sequence: CDR1 SGHAT, CDR2 FQDESV (reference sequence). Trimming stripped 1 base from V and 8 bases from J, with 7 bases between. The CDR3 totals 12 residues. The CDR3 protein is CASSLGALTQYF. In DNA form, the CDR3 reads TGTGCCAGCAGCTTAGGAGCGCTTACGCAGTATTTT.

The V gene is TRBV5-4, the J gene TRBJ2-7; D ambiguous. Germline-derived CDR1 and CDR2 are SGHNT and YYREEE (reference sequence). Trimming took off 2 bases at V and 1 base at J, with 7 bases between the two ends. The CDR3 is 13 residues long. The CDR3: CASSFGQSYEQYF. DNA for the CDR3: TGTGCCAGCAGCTTCGGGCAGTCCTACGAGCAGTACTTC. Complete variable domain (other parts from reference TRBV5-4 and TRBJ2-7): ETGVTQSPTHLIKTRGQQVTLRCSSQSGHNTVSWYQQALGQGPQFIFQYYREEENGRGNFPPRFSGLQFPNYSSELNVNALELDDSALYLCASSFGQSYEQYFGPGTRLTVT.

The chain uses TRBV28 and TRBJ2-3, with D tentatively TRBD2 (6 bases). The CDR3 covers 12 residues. The germline gives CDR1 MDHEN, CDR2 SYDVKM. Trimming cost V 6 bases and J 7 bases, with 11 bases left between them. CDR3 residues: CASSPGGNTQYF. DNA of the CDR3: TGTGCCAGCAGCCCCGGAGGGAATACGCAGTATTTT.

This chain links TRBV7-6 with TRBJ2-7; D not certain. Trimming pared 0 bases from V and 3 bases from J, leaving 3 bases between. This CDR3 is 12 amino acids long. Germline lookup yields CDR1 SGHVS and CDR2 FNYEAQ. The CDR3 loop reads CASSLANYEQYF. The DNA of the CDR3 is TGTGCCAGCAGCTTAGCAAACTACGAGCAGTACTTC.

V is TRBV29-1 and J is TRBJ2-5; D is possibly TRBD2 (5 bases). V lost 3 bases to trimming and J lost 0 bases, with 11 bases between them. Germline assignment: CDR1 SQVTM and CDR2 ANQGSEA. The CDR3 sequence is 14 residues long. The CDR3 loop is CSVDLRGYQETQYF. CDR3 coding DNA: TGCAGCGTTGATCTCCGGGGTTACCAAGAGACCCAGTACTTC.

This chain joins TRBV6-5 and TRBJ2-1; D gene uncertain. Germline lookup yields CDR1 MNHEY and CDR2 SVGAGI. Trimming shortened V by 0 bases and J by 6 bases, and 15 bases separated the two germline ends. There are 16 residues in the CDR3. Written as DNA, the CDR3 is TGTGCCAGCAGTTACTCTGGCCCCACCCTCCGCAATGAGCAGTTCTTC. Translation: CASSYSGPTLRNEQFF.

This sequence joins TRBV19 and TRBJ1-1; no firm D call. The CDR3 runs 13 residues. The V end lost 1 base, the J end lost 1 base, and 4 bases lay between the germline ends. From germline, CDR1 is LNHDA and CDR2 SQIVND (reference sequence). The CDR3 nucleotides read TGTGCCAGTAGTATAGCACCGAACACTGAAGCTTTCTTT. This translates into CASSIAPNTEAFF. Using reference TRBV19 and TRBJ1-1 for the parts outside the CDR3, the full variable domain is DGGITQSPKYLFRKEGQNVTLSCEQNLNHDAMYWYRQDPGQGLRLIYYSQIVNDFQKGDIAEGYSVSREKKESFPLTVTSAQKNPTAFYLCASSIAPNTEAFFGQGTRLTVV.

The chain recombines TRBV11-2 with TRBJ2-7, with TRBD1 matching 7 bases. This CDR3 comprises 15 residues. Germline V lookup: CDR1 SGHAT, CDR2 FQNNGV. V dropped 6 bases and J dropped 2; count of bases not matched to a gene: 10. CDR3 DNA sequence: TGTGCCAGCAGAGATTCCGGACAGGCTACCTACGAGCAGTACTTC. Translated: CASRDSGQATYEQYF.

The chain couples TRBV5-4 to TRBJ2-1; D is uncertain. V was shortened by 1 base and J by 1 base, with 21 bases between the two germline ends. The length of the CDR3 is 19 residues. Germline CDR1 and CDR2: SGHNT and YYREEE (reference sequence). CDR3 DNA sequence: TGTGCCAGCAGCTTGAAATTTGGGAAGCACGTACTATCCTACAATGAGCAGTTCTTC. Protein product: CASSLKFGKHVLSYNEQFF.

This sequence joins TRBV11-3 and TRBJ2-4; 8 bases match TRBD1. The V and J ends lost 5 bases and 5 bases, in that order; junction bases with no gene match: 17. CDR1 is SGHNT and CDR2 is YENEEA in the germline V gene. CDR3 size: 18 residues. CDR3 bases: TGTGCCAGCAGCCACAGGGGGGTTCGATGGGTGGTAGAAAACATTCAGTACTTC. The encoded protein is CASSHRGVRWVVENIQYF.

V and J are TRBV15 and TRBJ2-7; D is unclear. CDR3 length: 15 amino acids. Per the germline V gene, CDR1 is LNHNV and CDR2 is YYDKDF (reference sequence). Deletions cut 1 base from V and 2 bases from J, with 12 bases between. This chain's CDR3 is CATSRGHTGTYEQYF. CDR3 sequence (DNA): TGTGCCACCAGCAGAGGACATACCGGAACCTACGAGCAGTACTTC.

This clone has just one count. The V call is TRBV4-1, the J call TRBJ2-2; 11 positions match TRBD2. V shed 1 base, J shed 6 bases, and the junction held 4 bases outside the gene matches. CDR1 MGHRA and CDR2 YSYEKL come from the germline V gene. The CDR3 runs to 16 residues. The CDR3, as DNA: TGCGCCAGCAGCCAAGGGCCTAGCGGGAGGCCCGGGGAGCTGTTTTTT. This translates into CASSQGPSGRPGELFF.

The gene calls are TRBV7-9 and TRBJ2-5; possibly TRBD1 for D (5 bases). Germline V gives CDR1 SEHNR, CDR2 FQNEAQ (reference sequence). The CDR3 extends over 14 amino acids. Trimming pared 6 bases from V and 5 bases from J, leaving 16 bases between. The CDR3 loop reads CASSWQGGVETQYF. The CDR3 bases are TGTGCCAGCAGTTGGCAGGGTGGCGTGGAGACCCAGTACTTC.

In the case of this clone: At one end, the junction sequence differs from germline, possibly due to a read error. V usage is TRBV7-7 and J usage is TRBJ2-5; D gene ambiguous. This CDR3 region has 13 residues. Per germline, CDR1 SSHAT and CDR2 FNYEAQ (reference sequence). The CDR3 nucleotides are TGTGCTAGCAGCGATGGCAGACCGGAGACCCAGTACTTC. It encodes CASSDGRPETQYF.

The sample holds many counts of this clone. This CDR3 reads CASSQDWGATNEKLFF. The CDR3 bases are TGTGCCAGCAGCCAAGATTGGGGGGCAACTAATGAAAAACTGTTTTTT. The chain couples TRBV14 to TRBJ1-4; TRBD1 is a possible D gene (5 bases). The CDR3 loop spans 16 amino acids. V gave up 0 bases and J gave up 0 bases, with 8 bases separating them. Germline V gives CDR1 SGHDN, CDR2 FVKESK.

This chain uses TRBV4-1 with TRBJ2-6, with 10 nucleotides matching TRBD1. Unmatched junction bases numbered 6, after V lost 1 base and J lost 3 bases. CDR1 and CDR2 from the germline V gene are MGHRA and YSYEKL. This CDR3 spans 18 amino acids. The CDR3 DNA sequence: TGCGCCAGCAGCCAAGTTGACAGGGGGCTCGTTGGGGCCAACGTCCTGACTTTC. Protein product: CASSQVDRGLVGANVLTF.

This clone was counted once. CDR3 region: CASSDRNYTF. In nucleotides, the CDR3 is TGTGCCAGTAGTGACAGGAACTACACCTTC. This chain links TRBV19 with TRBJ1-2; perhaps TRBD1 as D (6 bases). Trimming took off 5 bases at V and 10 bases at J, with 8 bases between the two ends. The CDR3 totals 10 residues. CDR1 is LNHDA and CDR2 is SQIVND in the germline V gene (reference sequence).

V gene TRBV6-6 combines with J gene TRBJ2-7; 13 nucleotides align to TRBD2. The germline gives CDR1 MNHNY, CDR2 SVGAGI (reference sequence). The CDR3 covers 15 residues. V dropped 6 bases and J dropped 3; count of bases not matched to a gene: 5. This CDR3 reads CASSLRTSGSYEQYF. CDR3 coding DNA: TGTGCCAGCAGCCTGCGGACTAGCGGGAGCTACGAGCAGTACTTC.

The V gene is TRBV5-5, the J gene TRBJ2-7; 10 positions agree with TRBD2. This CDR3 spans 15 amino acids. CDR1 is SGHKS, CDR2 YYEKEE, per germline (reference sequence). The junction had 6 bases not matched to a gene; V was cut back by 4 bases and J by 2 bases. The CDR3 reads CASSPLAGGAYEQYF. As DNA, the CDR3 is TGTGCCAGCAGCCCTTTAGCGGGAGGCGCCTACGAGCAGTACTTC.

This clone occurred a few times. The chain joins TRBV27 to TRBJ2-7, with unresolved D. Germline V CDR1 and CDR2: MNHEY, SMNVEV (reference sequence). Trimming removed 5 bases from V and 2 bases from J, with 16 bases in between. CDR3 length equals 15 residues. In nucleotides, the CDR3 is TGTGCCAGCAGTCTGAGGTCCCCCGGTGCCTACGAGCAGTACTTC. Translating gives CASSLRSPGAYEQYF.

The CDR3 DNA reads TGCGCCAGCAGCGGCGAGGTATTGGGGGGCACTGAAGCTTTCTTT. Amino acid sequence: CASSGEVLGGTEAFF. The V and J genes are TRBV5-1 and TRBJ1-1; TRBD1 might be the D (5 bases). Germline CDR1 SGHRS, CDR2 YFSETQ. The V end was cut by 4 bases, the J end by 4 bases, with 17 bases between. There are 15 residues in the CDR3.

This clone was found once. This CDR3 reads CAITKDRELFF. CDR3 nucleotide sequence: TGTGCCATCACCAAGGACCGGGAGCTGTTTTTT. V gene TRBV10-3 combines with J gene TRBJ2-2; D not resolved. The CDR3 is made up of 11 amino acids. V was trimmed by 7 bases and J by 9 bases, leaving 9 bases between them. Germline V CDR1 and CDR2: ENHRY, SYGVKD.

The genes are TRBV27 and TRBJ2-7; TRBD2 agrees at 9 bases. J gave up 0 bases and V 5 bases, and 11 bases lay outside the gene matches. The germline V gene encodes CDR1 MNHEY and CDR2 SMNVEV (reference sequence). This CDR3 spans 17 amino acids. The CDR3 is CASSPIQAGGPSYEQYF. For the CDR3, the DNA is TGTGCCAGCAGTCCCATCCAAGCGGGAGGACCCTCCTACGAGCAGTACTTC.

J is TRBJ1-4 and V is TRBV16; D not resolved. CDR3 length equals 15 residues. Germline V lookup: CDR1 KGHSY, CDR2 FQNENV. V was trimmed by 4 bases and J by 4 bases, leaving 13 bases between them. This CDR3 is CASSPLGPRNEKLFF. The CDR3 DNA reads TGTGCCAGCAGCCCCCTTGGGCCGCGTAATGAAAAACTGTTTTTT.

This chain links TRBV7-9 with TRBJ2-1, with no clear D. The CDR3 loop spans 16 amino acids. The V gene's germline CDR1 is SEHNR and CDR2 FQNEAQ (reference sequence). V was shortened by 7 bases and J by 1 base, with 17 bases between the two germline ends. Written as DNA, the CDR3 is TGTGCCAGCACCCGCCCGGCTAGGCCATCCTACAATGAGCAGTTCTTC. It encodes CASTRPARPSYNEQFF. The full variable domain, its missing parts supplied by reference TRBV7-9 and TRBJ2-1, is DTGVSQNPRHKITKRGQNVTFRCDPISEHNRLYWYRQTLGQGPEFLTYFQNEAQLEKSRLLSDRFSAERPKGSFSTLEIQRTEQGDSAMYLCASTRPARPSYNEQFFGPGTRLTVL.